This TCR beta chain was found in a study of early T cells in non-severe SARS-CoV-2 infection. Study-level background: Sequencing was performed on bulk RNA from unsorted whole blood, leaving chains unpaired.

Researchers attached unique molecular identifiers to individual cDNA molecules. TCRdb re-derived calls from the 5' RACE reads in MiXCR, one entry per CDR3 protein. Of about 66,000 distinct CDR3 sequences detected, approximately 13% appear once; the ten largest clones hold roughly 8.3%. CDR1 is SEHNR and CDR2 is FQNEAQ in the germline V gene (reference sequence). The CDR3 spans 16 residues. Trimming cost V 5 bases and J 2 bases, with 17 bases left between them. Overall study findings and caveats: Anti-spike CD8 responses were favored by VDJdb matching, which missed private and CD4 specificities.

Remarks on this clonotype: Its target is not known.

The rearrangement uses TRBV7-9 and TRBJ2-3; a weak D match, TRBD1 (5 bases). The clonotype was recovered from an adult who was a healthcare worker with PCR-confirmed SARS-CoV-2 infection or an uninfected control (not recorded which). The sequenced material came from whole blood. The CDR3 nucleotides are TGTGCCAGCAGCCCCGACGTTGGGGCGGCCACAGATACGCAGTATTTT. It translates to CASSPDVGAATDTQYF.